Presented here are 25 T cell receptor beta chains from one specimen sequenced in a study of T cell responses to AZD1222 COVID-19 vaccine. Profiling relied on immunoSEQ multiplex PCR, and the TCRdb table lists in-frame clones only, not all of them. Of 70,000 or so clones detected, around 87% appear once; the ten largest clones hold 24%. The material was peripheral blood, obtained on day 0 of AZD1222 vaccination. The receptors were sampled from an adult in good health.

The genes are TRBV7-2 and TRBJ1-5; weak D call: TRBD1 (6 bases). The length of the CDR3 is 17 residues. In germline, CDR1 is SGHTA, CDR2 FQGNSA. V was pared by 1 base and J by 3 bases, with 16 bases between. CDR3 in DNA: TGTGCCAGCAGCTTAGGCAGGGGTGGGTCGGTCAATCAGCCCCAGCATTTT. This sequence encodes CASSLGRGGSVNQPQHF. The full variable domain, with the rest looked up from reference TRBV7-2 and TRBJ1-5, is GAGVSQSPSNKVTEKGKDVELRCDPISGHTALYWYRQSLGQGLEFLIYFQGNSAPDKSGLPSDRFSAERTGGSVSTLTIQRTQQEDSAVYLCASSLGRGGSVNQPQHFGDGTRLSIL.

Note on this clone: Germline is not matched at one junction end, which may reflect a read error. V and J are TRBV19 and TRBJ1-1; 7 nucleotides match TRBD1. CDR1 LNHDA and CDR2 SQIVND come from the germline V gene (reference sequence). This CDR3 contains 16 residues. The CDR3 DNA is TGTGCCAGTAGCTCACCCTACTGGGACAGTGGGTCGGGTATGATCTTT. Encoded protein: CASSSPYWDSGSGMIF.

The CDR3 coding sequence is TGTGCCAGCAGCTTAGGTTCAGGGGGCTCGGAGACCCAGTACTTC. It yields the protein CASSLGSGGSETQYF. The chain couples TRBV5-6 to TRBJ2-5; the match to TRBD1 covers 8 bases. The CDR3 totals 15 residues. Germline V CDR1 and CDR2: SGHDT, YYEEEE. The V and J ends lost 2 bases and 5 bases, in that order; junction bases with no gene match: 8.

V gene TRBV7-2 combines with J gene TRBJ2-3; D assignment may be TRBD1 or TRBD2 (6 bases each). The CDR3 runs to 13 residues. Germline-derived CDR1 and CDR2 are SGHTA and FQGNSA. V dropped 5 bases and J dropped 4 bases, with 10 bases sitting between them. The DNA of the CDR3 is TGTGCCAGCAGCGAGGGGGGATCAGATACGCAGTATTTT. Protein product: CASSEGGSDTQYF.

The V call is TRBV6-4, the J call TRBJ2-6; D uncertain. Per germline, CDR1 MRHNA and CDR2 SNTAGT. The CDR3 extends over 13 amino acids. V lost 8 bases and J 1 base, leaving 6 bases between the germline ends. The CDR3: CASRVSGANVLTF. The DNA for the CDR3 is TGTGCCAGCCGGGTGTCTGGGGCCAACGTCCTGACTTTC.

The chain uses TRBV15 and TRBJ2-7; 9 bases are shared with TRBD1. The CDR3 extends over 15 amino acids. The germline V gene encodes CDR1 LNHNV and CDR2 YYDKDF (reference sequence). Trimming cost V 1 base and J 6 bases; bases outside gene matches: 7. The CDR3: CATSRGGQGSGEQYF. The CDR3 coding sequence is TGTGCCACCAGCAGAGGGGGACAGGGTTCGGGCGAGCAGTACTTC. Full variable domain (outside the CDR3, taken from reference TRBV15 and TRBJ2-7): DAMVIQNPRYQVTQFGKPVTLSCSQTLNHNVMYWYQQKSSQAPKLLFHYYDKDFNNEADTPDNFQSRRPNTSFCFLDIRSPGLGDTAMYLCATSRGGQGSGEQYFGPGTRLTVT.

V and J are TRBV4-1 and TRBJ1-2, with 9 bases matching TRBD1. Germline V gives CDR1 MGHRA, CDR2 YSYEKL. The CDR3 is 15 amino acids. V lost 4 bases to trimming and J lost 5 bases; unmatched junction nucleotides: 8. The CDR3: CASSPKQGAGYGYTF. The DNA for the CDR3 is TGCGCCAGCAGCCCGAAACAGGGGGCGGGGTATGGCTACACCTTC.

This clone appeared a single time. The J gene is TRBJ1-2, the V gene TRBV2; 8 positions match TRBD1. CDR1 is SNHLY, CDR2 FYNNEI, per germline. V shed 7 bases and J 4 bases; nucleotides not matched to a gene: 5. The CDR3 runs 13 residues. The CDR3 bases are TGTGCCAGCACCGACAGGGGAGGCTATGGCTACACCTTC. This translates into CASTDRGGYGYTF.

This clone was counted once. The J gene is TRBJ2-3, the V gene TRBV10-2; possibly TRBD1 for D (6 bases). This CDR3 is 15 amino acids long. V was shortened by 4 bases and J by 3 bases, with 14 bases between the two germline ends. The germline V gene has CDR1 WSHSY and CDR2 SAAADI. In DNA, the CDR3 is TGCGCCAGCAGTGTTCAGGGGCGTACGACAGATACGCAGTATTTT. The encoded protein is CASSVQGRTTDTQYF.

The V gene is TRBV5-1, the J gene TRBJ2-3; 7 positions match TRBD1. Germline-derived CDR1 and CDR2 are SGHRS and YFSETQ. J gave up 0 bases and V 4 bases, and 5 bases lay outside the gene matches. This CDR3 has 15 amino acids. The CDR3: CASSPRDSSTDTQYF. The CDR3 DNA follows: TGCGCCAGCAGCCCCCGGGACAGCAGCACAGATACGCAGTATTTT.

The CDR3 DNA reads TGTGCCAGCTCACCCACAGGTTCCTCTGGAAACACCATATATTTT. Its protein product is CASSPTGSSGNTIYF. The chain employs TRBV18 and TRBJ1-3, with D perhaps TRBD1 (5 bases). The germline V gene encodes CDR1 KGHSH and CDR2 LQKENI. The CDR3 runs to 15 residues. Trimming removed 3 bases at V and 0 bases at J, with 9 bases between.

This clone was seen a single time. CDR3 protein: CATSSGAVFNEQFF. The CDR3 DNA reads TGTGCCACCAGCTCCGGGGCGGTCTTCAATGAGCAGTTCTTC. The rearrangement links TRBV15 to TRBJ2-1; perhaps D is TRBD1 or TRBD2 (5 bases each). The CDR3 contains 14 residues. The germline gives CDR1 LNHNV, CDR2 YYDKDF (reference sequence). V lost 5 bases and J lost 6, with 14 bases in between.

The chain links TRBV6-6 to TRBJ2-7, with TRBD2 matching over 9 bases. The CDR3 totals 14 residues. The germline V gene has CDR1 MNHNY and CDR2 SVGAGI (reference sequence). The J segment lost 3 bases and the V segment lost 4 bases, leaving 4 bases of the junction unmatched. The CDR3 DNA reads as TGTGCCAGCAGTTTCCTAGCGGGGAGCTACGAGCAGTACTTC. It encodes CASSFLAGSYEQYF.

In the case of this clone: Germline is not matched at one junction end, which may reflect a read error. This chain uses TRBV6-5 with TRBJ2-3; no clear D. Germline V CDR1 and CDR2: MNHEY, SVGAGI. The CDR3 has 11 amino acids. The CDR3 loop is CASSYSSQRHF. For the CDR3, the DNA is TGTGCCAGCAGTTACTCGAGCCAGAGGCATTTT.

This clone has a handful of counts. The J gene is TRBJ1-1, the V gene TRBV30; D unclear. This CDR3 comprises 12 residues. Germline values: CDR1 GTSNPN, CDR2 SVGIG (reference sequence). V gave up 0 bases and J gave up 10 bases, with 12 bases separating them. Written as DNA, the CDR3 is TGTGCCTGGAGTGTACAGCGCACCGGAGCTTTCTTT. Translated, it gives CAWSVQRTGAFF.

J is TRBJ1-1 and V is TRBV7-2, with no clear D. The CDR3 covers 12 residues. V was trimmed by 6 bases and J by 4 bases, leaving 9 bases between them. Germline V gives CDR1 SGHTA, CDR2 FQGNSA. This CDR3 reads CASRGVSTEAFF. The CDR3 nucleotides read TGTGCCAGCAGGGGAGTCAGCACTGAAGCTTTCTTT. Supplemented by reference TRBV7-2 and TRBJ1-1, the full variable domain reads GAGVSQSPSNKVTEKGKDVELRCDPISGHTALYWYRQSLGQGLEFLIYFQGNSAPDKSGLPSDRFSAERTGGSVSTLTIQRTQQEDSAVYLCASRGVSTEAFFGQGTRLTVV.

The CDR3: CASSMPDRFDQPQHF. The CDR3 DNA reads TGTGCCAGTAGTATGCCGGACAGGTTCGATCAGCCCCAGCATTTT. The J gene is TRBJ1-5, the V gene TRBV19; the match to TRBD1 covers 7 bases. Germline trimming cut 3 bases from V and 5 bases from J; bases unmatched to any gene: 7. Germline CDR1 reads LNHDA; CDR2 reads SQIVND (reference sequence). The CDR3 is 15 residues long.

This chain uses TRBV4-3 with TRBJ2-7; D may be TRBD2 (5 bases). The CDR3 has 14 amino acids. Germline V gene data show CDR1 as LGHNA and CDR2 as YSLEER. V was pared by 1 base and J by 3 bases, with 10 bases between. CDR3 amino acids: CASSQGGSDYEQYF. CDR3 coding DNA: TGCGCCAGCAGCCAAGGAGGGAGCGACTACGAGCAGTACTTC.

The gene calls are TRBV25-1 and TRBJ1-5, with D tentatively TRBD1 (6 bases). Trimming cost V 6 bases and J 8 bases, with 11 bases left between them. Germline assignment: CDR1 MGHDK and CDR2 SYGVNS. The CDR3 extends over 12 amino acids. CDR3 nucleotide sequence: TGTGCCAGCAGACAGGGTTTTGAGCCCCAGCATTTT. Its protein is CASRQGFEPQHF. Full variable domain (outside the CDR3, taken from reference TRBV25-1 and TRBJ1-5): EADIYQTPRYLVIGTGKKITLECSQTMGHDKMYWYQQDPGMELHLIHYSYGVNSTEKGDLSSESTVSRIRTEHFPLTLESARPSHTSQYLCASRQGFEPQHFGDGTRLSIL.

The CDR3 DNA is TGTGCCAGCAGTTTCGCAGGGTCGGGTCAGCCCCAGCATTTT. As protein: CASSFAGSGQPQHF. This chain joins TRBV28 and TRBJ1-5, with TRBD1 as a possible D gene (5 bases). CDR3 length: 14 amino acids. Trimming removed 3 bases at V and 6 bases at J, with 12 bases between. The germline V gene encodes CDR1 MDHEN and CDR2 SYDVKM.

This sequence joins TRBV3-1 (or the pseudogene TRBV3-2) and TRBJ1-5; the D is unclear. The CDR3 loop spans 13 amino acids. V lost 0 bases, J lost 6 bases, and 6 bases lay in between. CDR1 LGHDT and CDR2 YNNKEL come from the germline V gene (reference sequence). The CDR3 sequence is CASSQDILQPQHF. DNA of the CDR3: TGTGCCAGCAGCCAAGATATCCTTCAGCCCCAGCATTTT.

The CDR3 loop reads CASSFLQGVGSYEQYF. In nucleotides, the CDR3 is TGTGCCAGCAGCTTCCTCCAGGGAGTGGGGTCCTACGAGCAGTACTTC. The gene calls are TRBV14 and TRBJ2-7; the D gene could be TRBD1 or TRBD2 (5 bases each). Germline V lookup: CDR1 SGHDN, CDR2 FVKESK. Trimming took 5 bases from V and 1 from J, leaving 18 bases between them. The CDR3 is 16 amino acids.

This sequence joins TRBV28 and TRBJ1-2; tentatively, D is TRBD1 (5 bases). Trimming removed 4 bases from V and 6 bases from J, with 12 bases in between. CDR1 MDHEN and CDR2 SYDVKM come from the germline V gene. There are 13 residues in the CDR3. The DNA for the CDR3 is TGTGCCAGCAGTTCCCCCCAGGGCGATGGCTACACCTTC. This codes for CASSSPQGDGYTF.

This chain joins TRBV13 and TRBJ1-6; D unresolved. Trimming pared 7 bases from V and 7 bases from J, leaving 17 bases between. The CDR3 is 15 residues long. The germline CDR1 and CDR2 sequences are PRHDT and FYEKMQ (reference sequence). The CDR3: CASNMAGHSNSPLHF. CDR3 sequence (DNA): TGTGCCAGCAACATGGCCGGGCACTCCAATTCACCCCTCCACTTT.

The chain is built from TRBV30 and TRBJ2-7; no clear D gene. Trimming took 1 base from V and 4 from J, leaving 20 bases between them. The CDR3 totals 16 residues. Germline V gene lookup returns CDR1 GTSNPN and CDR2 SVGIG (reference sequence). The CDR3 DNA reads TGTGCCTGGAGTGGGCCGCGCACGGACCAACCGTACGAGCAGTACTTC. Translated: CAWSGPRTDQPYEQYF.